Each of the 5 T cell receptor beta chains below was sequenced from the same sample in a study of T cells in Graves' hyperthyroidism and ophthalmopathy (dated by TCRdb to between 2017 and 2020). Library generation was performed with multiplex PCR. The sample was run on an Illumina HiSeq 2000. The TCR beta CDR3 regions were amplified from RNA transcripts. The first round of RT-PCR for the TCR CDR3 was performed with the HTBI primer set and the Qiagen OneStep RT-PCR kit. TCRdb cleaned the public reads at Q25 with fastp, built clones with MiXCR and kept in-frame beta chains. Merged by CDR3 protein, the rows form single entries marked with the most common genes and DNA. This sample gives about 270,000 distinct CDR3 sequences in total; about 20% of them show up just once. The ten largest clones represent 50% to 75% of the sample. The sequencing input was blood. These receptors originate from a man aged 25 to 45 with Graves' ophthalmopathy.

This clonotype was observed at least ten times. The J gene is TRBJ1-5, the V gene TRBV28, with D possibly TRBD1 on 6 matching bases. Germline lookup yields CDR1 MDHEN and CDR2 SYDVKM. V lost 4 bases, J lost 3 bases, and 19 bases lay in between. The CDR3 is 17 amino acids. The chain's CDR3 is CASSSRKLTGNNQPQHF. DNA for the CDR3: TGTGCCAGCAGTTCGCGGAAACTAACAGGGAACAATCAGCCCCAGCATTTT.

The rearrangement joins TRBV29-1 to TRBJ2-5; D is unclear. Per germline, CDR1 SQVTM and CDR2 ANQGSEA. Trimming removed 6 bases at V and 2 bases at J, with 10 bases between. The CDR3 runs to 12 residues. Here the CDR3 DNA reads TGCAGCGTGCGTCGGAGTCAAGAGACCCAGTACTTC. This sequence encodes CSVRRSQETQYF.

This clonotype was recorded at least ten times. The chain has TRBV9 and TRBJ1-5; D is undetermined. The V gene lost 0 bases and the J gene lost 6 bases, with 10 bases spanning the gap. The germline gives CDR1 SGDLS, CDR2 YYNGEE. This CDR3 has 14 residues. The CDR3 loop reads CASSVEGKGQPQHF. The CDR3 nucleotides are TGTGCCAGCAGCGTAGAGGGAAAGGGTCAGCCCCAGCATTTT.

The chain has TRBV12-3 or TRBV12-4 and TRBJ2-2, with 8 bases lining up with TRBD1. The CDR3 contains 15 residues. The V segment lost 6 bases and the J segment 6 bases; nucleotides outside the gene matches: 9. In DNA, the CDR3 is TGTGCCAGCAGCCGAGGGGACAGGAGGCCCGGGGAGCTGTTTTTT. It specifies CASSRGDRRPGELFF.

This clonotype was seen many times. The chain carries TRBV6-2 or TRBV6-3 and TRBJ1-1; D not certain. Germline V gives CDR1 MNHEY, CDR2 SVGEGT. V was cut by 6 bases and J by 4 bases, with 9 bases left in between. CDR3 length: 12 amino acids. Here the CDR3 reads CASSPGPTEAFF. The CDR3 DNA follows: TGTGCCAGCAGCCCCGGGCCCACTGAAGCTTTCTTT.